This passage covers 13 T cell receptor beta chains from one sample sequenced in a study of glioma-infiltrating T cells (dated by TCRdb to 2016 to 2017). The data were produced on an Illumina MiSeq. TCR alpha and beta CDR3 regions were amplified with the iRepertoire nested amplicon-rescue multiplex PCR (arm-PCR) platform from RNA. TCRdb reprocessing: public reads trimmed at Q25 with fastp, clones called with MiXCR, in-frame beta chains kept. When rows share a CDR3 protein, they turn into one entry using the most common DNA and genes. The sample data list roughly 100,000 distinct CDR3 sequences, and 25% to 30% of these were observed just once. The ten largest make up 40% to 45% of the sample. The sequenced sample consisted of glioma tissue, nonneoplastic brain tissue, or PBMCs (not recorded which). The receptors were sampled from a human donor with low-grade glioma or glioblastoma, undergoing nonglioma brain surgery, or in good health (not recorded which).

About this clonotype itself: A much larger clone lies one base from this, so it may be a read error. This chain uses TRBV10-2 with TRBJ2-7; D is undetermined. The CDR3 spans 11 residues. V lost 8 bases and J 3 bases, leaving 8 bases between the germline ends. Germline CDR1 is WSHSY and CDR2 is SAAADI. For the CDR3, the DNA is TGCGCCAGCGGTGCAGACTACGAGCAGTACTTC. This codes for CASGADYEQYF.

This clonotype was recorded many times. This chain links TRBV7-2 with TRBJ2-3; D not certain. Trimming left V 1 base short and J 8 bases short, with 4 bases between. This CDR3 is built from 11 residues. Germline values: CDR1 SGHTA, CDR2 FQGNSA. The DNA of the CDR3 is TGTGCCAGCAGCTTAGTAGCTACGCAGTATTTT. Translated, it gives CASSLVATQYF.

This clonotype was seen a few times. The chain recombines TRBV3-1 with TRBJ2-1; TRBD1 might be the D (5 bases). Germline CDR1 reads LGHDT; CDR2 reads YNNKEL (reference sequence). CDR3 length equals 12 residues. V was cut by 1 base and J by 10 bases, with 8 bases left in between. CDR3 sequence (DNA): TGTGCCAGCAGCCAAGCGGCAGGGGAGCAGTTCTTC. Translated, it gives CASSQAAGEQFF.

Concerning this clonotype: This sequence may be a read error, since a much larger clone differs from it by one base. The chain couples TRBV20-1 to TRBJ2-1; either TRBD1 or TRBD2 may supply D (5 bases each). CDR1 DFQATT and CDR2 SNEGSKA come from the germline V gene (reference sequence). CDR3 size: 13 residues. The CDR3 DNA follows: TGCGGTGCTAGCCGGGACGGAAACAATGAGCAGTTCTTC. Translated, it gives CGASRDGNNEQFF.

The chain combines TRBV18 with TRBJ1-4; D is ambiguous. CDR3 length equals 14 residues. V gave up 2 bases and J gave up 7 bases, with 11 bases separating them. Germline V CDR1 and CDR2: KGHSH, LQKENI. The DNA of the CDR3 is TGTGCCAGCTCACCAAACCGAAGCGGTGAAAAACTGTTTTTT. This codes for CASSPNRSGEKLFF.

This clonotype was counted ten times or more. V and J are TRBV2 and TRBJ2-1; 9 bases are a match to TRBD1. CDR1 is SNHLY and CDR2 is FYNNEI in the germline V gene. The J segment lost 4 bases and the V segment lost 8 bases, leaving 6 bases of the junction unmatched. This CDR3 comprises 14 residues. CDR3 nucleotides: TGTGCCAGCCGACAGGGGGGGAGGTACAATGAGCAGTTCTTC. Residues: CASRQGGRYNEQFF.

The chain is built from TRBV3-1 and TRBJ2-5; possibly TRBD2 for D (6 bases). Between the trimmed V and J ends, which lost 2 bases and 2 bases, there was a span of 15 bases. This CDR3 is built from 16 residues. Germline CDR1 and CDR2: LGHDT and YNNKEL (reference sequence). CDR3 region: CASSQSRLVLQETQYF. CDR3 DNA sequence: TGTGCCAGCAGCCAATCCCGACTAGTCCTACAAGAGACCCAGTACTTC.

About this clonotype itself: This may stem from a read error, because a much larger clone lies one nucleotide away. The chain joins TRBV6-1 to TRBJ2-7; TRBD1 matches 11 bases. Per the germline V gene, CDR1 is MNHNS and CDR2 is SASEGT. The CDR3 is 14 residues long. CDR3 region: CVSSPGQGAGEQYF. DNA for the CDR3: TGTGTCAGCAGCCCAGGACAGGGGGCGGGTGAGCAGTACTTC.

This clonotype has a handful of counts. V usage is TRBV12-3 or TRBV12-4 and J usage is TRBJ1-1, with 8 nucleotides matching TRBD1. The CDR3 sequence is 14 residues long. V lost 6 bases and J lost 4; bases outside the gene matches: 7. CDR3: CASRLQGGGTEAFF. The CDR3 DNA sequence: TGTGCCAGCAGGCTACAGGGGGGTGGCACTGAAGCTTTCTTT.

This clonotype turned up a few times. The V gene is TRBV11-2, the J gene TRBJ2-5; D not resolved. The CDR3 totals 14 residues. Germline lookup yields CDR1 SGHAT and CDR2 FQNNGV. Between the trimmed V and J ends, which lost 5 bases and 3 bases, there was a span of 13 bases. The CDR3: CASSRNYEKETQYF. CDR3 nucleotides: TGTGCCAGCAGCCGGAACTACGAGAAAGAGACCCAGTACTTC.

A remark on this clonotype: A clone one base away is much larger, so this may be a read error. The genes are TRBV19 and TRBJ1-2; no reliable D call. Germline V gene lookup returns CDR1 LNHDA and CDR2 SQIVND (reference sequence). Trimming removed 7 bases from V and 4 bases from J, with 7 bases in between. There are 11 residues in the CDR3. The chain's CDR3 is CASISSYGYTF. CDR3 coding DNA: TGTGCCAGTATTTCCAGCTATGGCTACACCTTC.

This clonotype has a count of ten or more. This chain uses TRBV20-1 with TRBJ2-7; 8 positions match TRBD1. Germline V gives CDR1 DFQATT, CDR2 SNEGSKA (reference sequence). This CDR3 contains 17 residues. The V gene end was trimmed by 1 base and the J gene end by 6 bases; junction bases not matched to a gene: 17. In DNA, the CDR3 is TGCAGTGCTAGAGGGCGGGGAGGAGGCAGGGGGCGGTCCGAGCAGTACTTC. This encodes CSARGRGGGRGRSEQYF.

There are many counts of this clonotype. CDR3 sequence reads: CASSYYSSGGAWNEQFF. The CDR3 DNA reads TGTGCCAGCAGTTACTACTCTAGCGGGGGGGCATGGAATGAGCAGTTCTTC. The gene calls are TRBV6-2 or TRBV6-3 and TRBJ2-1, with 12 bases that match TRBD2. CDR3 length: 17 residues. With V trimmed by 1 base and J by 7 bases, 8 bases remained unmatched. Per germline, CDR1 MNHEY and CDR2 SVGEGT.